This T cell receptor (beta chain) was captured in a study of early T cells in non-severe SARS-CoV-2 infection. The wider study: The authors sequenced bulk RNA from unsorted whole blood, leaving chains unpaired. Findings of the study overall: The matching step, a VDJdb search, favored anti-spike CD8 responses and missed private and CD4 specificities.

Attachment of unique molecular identifiers was made to individual cDNA molecules. One entry per CDR3 protein results from TCRdb running MiXCR on the 5' RACE reads. The top ten clones hold about 8% of a sample with 90,000 to 120,000 distinct CDR3 sequences, 11% of them seen once. The germline V gene encodes CDR1 SGHRS and CDR2 YFSETQ. The CDR3 is made up of 15 amino acids. V shed 2 bases, J shed 4 bases, and the junction held 3 bases outside the gene matches. This clonotype was found a few times. Its specificity is not known. The receptor comes from an adult who was a healthcare worker with PCR-confirmed SARS-CoV-2 infection or an uninfected control (not recorded which). The sequencing input was whole blood. V and J are TRBV5-1 and TRBJ2-1; 10 bases are a match to TRBD2. The CDR3 loop reads CASSFLAGDYNEQFF. DNA of the CDR3: TGCGCCAGCAGCTTTCTAGCGGGAGATTACAATGAGCAGTTCTTC.